This paragraph covers one T cell receptor (beta chain) sequence. Antigen: not known. Trimming shortened V by 4 bases and J by 3 bases, and 31 bases separated the two germline ends. Germline V gene lookup returns CDR1 SGHNT and CDR2 YYREEE (reference sequence). This CDR3 spans 20 amino acids. The authors sorted CD4+ and CD8+ T cells from PBMCs. This sample is part of a study of CD8+ T cells in alopecia areata. General observations from the study: Higher clonality and more expanded CD8+ clones appeared in lesional than normal scalp. It was less clear whether patients shared TCRs than it was in mice, possibly because of HLA. Sequencing of scalp samples also includes resident alphabeta T cells from normal skin.

Following extraction, RNA underwent reverse transcription to cDNA, which served as the sequencing template. Repertoires were generated with immunoSEQ multiplex PCR, while TCRdb's copy carries only in-frame clones and drops some. The sample records roughly 150,000 clones, around 55% being singletons. This TCR was sampled from a human donor in good health. The chain joins TRBV5-4 to TRBJ2-5; D tentatively reads TRBD1 or TRBD2 (5 bases each). Material for sequencing was CD4+ T cells sorted from blood. For the CDR3, the DNA is TGTGCCAGCAGCCGCTGGGGCCCCCATCTCCCGGGGAGCGGAAAAGAGACCCAGTACTTC. As protein: CASSRWGPHLPGSGKETQYF.